A selection of T cell receptor beta chains follows, all from one sample in a study of breast tumors, draining lymph nodes, adjacent tissues. TCRdb redid the calling of the multiplex PCR reads with MiXCR, one entry per CDR3 protein. This table has about 230,000 distinct CDR3 sequences, around 32% appearing once. The sequenced material came from axillary lymph node tissue. The receptors originated from a female donor with breast cancer. Some clones in this sample may be carry-over from other donors' samples. Both conserved end residues are part of each CDR3. The D gene is left open where the match is weak. The size of a clone is reported for some rows only, either as once, few or many, or as a class for expanded clones.

j_call	v_call	d_call	clone_size	cdr3_length	cdr3_aa	cdr3_nt
TRBJ2-5	TRBV11-3	TRBD2	many	15	CASSSLAGGRETQYF	TGTGCCAGCAGCTCACTAGCGGGGGGGAGAGAGACCCAGTACTTC
TRBJ2-1	TRBV7-2	TRBD2	many	13	CASRPGTSNEQFF	TGTGCCAGCAGGCCCGGGACTAGCAACGAGCAGTTCTTC
TRBJ2-1	TRBV29-1	TRBD1	many	14	CSDSRDRTFVGQFF	TGCAGCGATAGCCGGGACAGGACTTTCGTTGGGCAGTTCTTC
TRBJ2-7	TRBV15	TRBD1	many	16	CATSRDWGQGAHEQYF	TGTGCCACCAGCAGAGACTGGGGACAGGGGGCCCACGAGCAGTACTTC
TRBJ1-4	TRBV19	TRBD1	-	11	CATRQGEKLFF	TGTGCCACACGACAGGGTGAAAAACTGTTTTTT
TRBJ2-3	TRBV4-3	TRBD2	many	18	CASSQDPGGGRAIDTQYF	TGCGCCAGCAGCCAAGATCCGGGGGGCGGGAGGGCCATAGATACGCAGTATTTT
TRBJ2-1	TRBV4-3	-	many	13	CASSQDRPSEQFF	TGCGCCAGCAGCCAAGACAGGCCCAGTGAGCAGTTCTTC
TRBJ2-3	TRBV5-1	-	-	18	CASSLEGIGYTFGATQYF	-
TRBJ2-7	TRBV14	-	many	15	CASSQVGGRPYEQYF	TGTGCCAGCAGCCAAGTTGGGGGCAGGCCTTACGAGCAGTACTTC
TRBJ2-6	TRBV9	-	-	13	CASSVVADNVLTF	TGTGCCAGCAGCGTAGTGGCGGACAACGTCCTGACTTTC
TRBJ2-5	TRBV6-1	-	many	14	CASSSAGPPETQYF	TGTGCCAGCAGTAGCGCAGGGCCTCCAGAGACCCAGTACTTC
TRBJ2-1	TRBV7-9	TRBD2	-	16	CASGTGTSGLHNEQFF	TGTGCCAGCGGGACCGGGACTAGCGGCCTTCACAATGAGCAGTTCTTC
TRBJ2-7	TRBV6-6	TRBD1	many	15	CASSTPTGVDDEQYF	TGTGCCAGCAGTACCCCGACAGGGGTAGACGACGAGCAGTACTTC
TRBJ2-3	TRBV5-1	TRBD1	many	15	CASSLAGGVADTQCF	TGCGCCAGCAGCTTGGCAGGGGGCGTAGCAGATACGCAGTGTTTT
TRBJ2-2	TRBV30	TRBD2	many	14	CAWRAGEVTGELFF	TGTGCCTGGAGGGCGGGAGAGGTCACCGGGGAGCTGTTTTTT
TRBJ2-7	TRBV6-5	TRBD1	many	15	CASSHSVGQPYEQYF	TGTGCCAGCAGTCACTCGGTGGGACAGCCCTACGAGCAGTACTTC
TRBJ2-7	TRBV5-1	-	many	14	CASSFFTGSYEQYF	TGCGCCAGCAGCTTTTTCACCGGCTCCTACGAGCAGTACTTC
TRBJ2-6	TRBV4-2	-	many	17	CASSQVSGVAGANVLTF	TGTGCCAGCAGCCAAGTCTCGGGAGTGGCTGGGGCCAACGTCCTGACTTTC
TRBJ2-7	TRBV6-5	TRBD1	many	16	CASSYFGQGGTYEQYF	TGTGCCAGCAGTTACTTCGGACAGGGGGGGACCTACGAGCAGTACTTC
TRBJ2-7	TRBV5-4	-	-	12	CASSLEKGEQYF	TGTGCCAGCAGCTTGGAGAAGGGCGAGCAGTACTTC
TRBJ1-2	TRBV2	-	many	12	CASNAANYGYTF	TGTGCCAGCAATGCGGCTAACTATGGCTACACCTTC
TRBJ2-1	TRBV12-3/TRBV12-4	TRBD2	-	16	CASTLGSSGGEDEQLF	TGTGCCAGCACCTTGGGGTCTAGCGGGGGAGAAGATGAGCAGCTCTTC
TRBJ2-5	TRBV11-3	TRBD1	many	14	CASSLGQNQETQYF	TGTGCCAGCAGCCTGGGACAGAACCAAGAGACCCAGTACTTC
TRBJ1-4	TRBV12-3/TRBV12-4	-	-	14	CASIQAGYNEKLFF	TGTGCCAGCATCCAGGCAGGGTATAATGAAAAACTGTTTTTT
TRBJ1-6	TRBV10-3	-	-	17	CAISDRVRNSYNSPLHF	TGTGCCATCAGTGATAGGGTACGGAACTCCTATAATTCACCCCTCCACTTT
TRBJ2-7	TRBV7-9	TRBD2	many	15	CASSFGTSGIREQYF	TGTGCCAGCAGCTTCGGGACTAGCGGGATACGTGAGCAGTACTTC
TRBJ1-5	TRBV15	TRBD1	many	13	CATSLTGVQPQHF	TGTGCCACCAGCCTTACAGGGGTTCAGCCCCAGCATTTT
TRBJ2-5	TRBV24-1	TRBD1	many	16	CATSDPGQGTGETQYF	TGTGCCACCAGTGATCCTGGACAGGGGACAGGGGAGACCCAGTACTTC
TRBJ2-7	TRBV20-1	TRBD2	many	15	CSARTNSGRALRQYF	TGCAGTGCTAGGACTAATAGCGGGAGGGCCTTGAGGCAGTACTTC
TRBJ2-1	TRBV6-1	-	many	16	CASRGLLPRSYNEQFF	TGTGCCAGCAGGGGACTGCTGCCCCGCTCCTACAATGAGCAGTTCTTC
TRBJ2-2	TRBV5-5	-	many	14	CASSPEWGSGELFF	TGTGCCAGCAGCCCCGAATGGGGATCCGGGGAGCTGTTTTTT
TRBJ1-1	TRBV2	-	-	11	CARVQRTEAFF	TGTGCCAGGGTACAGCGCACTGAAGCTTTCTTT
TRBJ2-1	TRBV7-2	-	many	15	CASSLAGSPWDEQFF	TGTGCCAGCAGCTTAGCCGGGTCCCCATGGGATGAGCAGTTCTTC
TRBJ2-3	TRBV9	-	-	15	CASSVEEGGADTQYF	TGTGCCAGCAGCGTAGAGGAGGGGGGTGCAGATACGCAGTATTTT
TRBJ2-7	TRBV6-6	TRBD2	many	15	CASSHARGRALEQYF	TGTGCCAGCAGTCACGCTCGCGGGAGGGCCCTCGAGCAGTACTTC
TRBJ2-3	TRBV19	-	-	13	CASRRVGTDTQYF	TGTGCCAGTAGGCGGGTGGGCACAGATACGCAGTATTTT
TRBJ1-2	TRBV27	TRBD1	-	14	CASSLTGLDYGYTF	TGTGCCAGCAGTTTGACAGGGCTGGACTATGGCTACACCTTC
TRBJ1-2	TRBV6-5	TRBD1	many	14	CASSEQGAQDGYTF	TGTGCCAGCAGTGAACAGGGGGCGCAGGATGGCTACACCTTC
TRBJ2-2	TRBV20-1	-	-	11	CSARGPGELFF	TGCAGTGCTAGAGGCCCAGGGGAGCTGTTTTTT
TRBJ2-7	TRBV20-1	TRBD2	many	15	CSARGSGLGGYEQYF	TGCAGTGCTAGAGGCTCGGGACTGGGAGGGTACGAGCAGTACTTC
TRBJ2-2	TRBV5-1	-	many	15	CASSFSQGDTGELFF	TGCGCCAGCAGCTTTTCTCAGGGAGACACCGGGGAGCTGTTTTTT
TRBJ2-5	TRBV14	-	many	18	CASSQDLTNPAPWETQYF	TGTGCCAGCAGCCAAGATCTGACTAACCCTGCACCATGGGAGACCCAGTACTTC
TRBJ2-1	TRBV10-3	TRBD2	-	13	CAIRASGSDEQFF	TGTGCCATCAGAGCTAGCGGGAGCGATGAGCAGTTCTTC
TRBJ2-1	TRBV15	-	many	16	CATSRDLGALRNEQFF	TGTGCCACCAGCAGAGATCTGGGGGCGCTTAGGAATGAGCAGTTCTTC
TRBJ1-6	TRBV9	-	-	14	CASSLNAYNSPPHF	TGTGCCAGCAGCCTCAACGCCTATAATTCACCCCCCCACTTT
TRBJ1-4	TRBV7-9	-	few	14	CASSKGLGNEKLFF	TGTGCCAGCAGCAAGGGGCTTGGTAATGAAAAACTGTTTTTT